Shown below are 17 T cell receptor beta chains from a single sample sequenced in a study of blood T cell repertoires in COVID-19 (dated by TCRdb to 2018 to 2021). Library construction relied on the immunoSEQ multiplex PCR assay. This immuneACCESS table, as held by TCRdb, lists in-frame sequences with V and J called but not all clones. Of the missing ones, under half trace to an unresolved V gene in checked studies; the others have no known cause. A total of nearly 400,000 clones appear in this sample, about 90% of them only once. The top ten clones comprise around 1.7% of the sample. The sequenced sample was PBMCs or T cells enriched from blood (not recorded which). These receptors came from a woman aged 25 to 45 who had recovered from COVID-19.

The chain combines TRBV28 with TRBJ1-2; 7 nucleotides match TRBD1. V was pared by 6 bases and J by 5 bases, with 3 bases of the junction left unmatched. The CDR3 is made up of 12 amino acids. The germline gives CDR1 MDHEN, CDR2 SYDVKM. The CDR3 is CASSQGEYGYTF. CDR3 nucleotides: TGTGCCAGCAGCCAGGGGGAGTATGGCTACACCTTC.

As to this clone: The sample carries other DNA sequences with the same CDR3. This chain uses TRBV5-4 with TRBJ2-7; tentative D call: TRBD1 (5 bases). This CDR3 has 13 amino acids. In germline, CDR1 is SGHNT, CDR2 YYREEE (reference sequence). Trimming removed 2 bases at V and 2 bases at J, with 8 bases between. The CDR3 here is CASSLDRPYEQYF. Written as DNA, the CDR3 is TGTGCCAGCAGCTTAGACAGACCCTACGAGCAGTACTTC.

The chain employs TRBV5-1 and TRBJ2-7; TRBD1 aligns across 9 bases. Trimming took 4 bases from V and 6 from J; bases not matched to a gene: 14. Germline CDR1 is SGHRS and CDR2 is YFSETQ. The CDR3 consists of 16 residues. The CDR3 is CASSPRGQGQKGEQYF. In DNA, the CDR3 is TGCGCCAGCAGCCCTCGTGGACAGGGGCAAAAAGGCGAGCAGTACTTC.

The CDR3 nucleotides read TGTGCCAGCAGCTTAGTGGCGGGGGCGAACACCGGGGAGCTGTTTTTT. Encoded protein: CASSLVAGANTGELFF. The chain links TRBV11-2 to TRBJ2-2; TRBD2 aligns across 7 bases. The CDR3 loop spans 16 amino acids. V lost 1 base to trimming and J lost 0 bases; unmatched junction nucleotides: 2. CDR1 SGHAT and CDR2 FQNNGV come from the germline V gene.

V is TRBV10-3 and J is TRBJ2-1; 11 bases map to TRBD2. Looked up from germline, CDR1 is ENHRY and CDR2 is SYGVKD. J gave up 4 bases and V 9 bases, and 8 bases lay outside the gene matches. The CDR3 has 15 amino acids. CDR3 amino acids: CAIQNRTSGYNEQFF. Here the CDR3 DNA reads TGTGCCATACAGAATCGGACTAGCGGGTACAATGAGCAGTTCTTC.

The V gene is TRBV12-5, the J gene TRBJ2-2, with D hard to call. The CDR3 covers 15 residues. Per germline, CDR1 LGHNT and CDR2 FRNRAP. V dropped 0 bases and J dropped 4 bases, with 9 bases sitting between them. DNA of the CDR3: TGTGCTAGTGGTTTGGTCGCCGTGAGCACCGGGGAGCTGTTTTTT. The encoded protein is CASGLVAVSTGELFF.

This chain joins TRBV10-1 and TRBJ1-2; 9 bases align to TRBD1. Trimming removed 6 bases from V and 3 bases from J; junction bases left unmatched: 2. Germline V gives CDR1 WNHNN, CDR2 SYGVQD (reference sequence). The CDR3 runs 13 residues. The CDR3: CASSGQGYYGYTF. CDR3 in DNA: TGCGCCAGCAGCGGACAGGGGTACTATGGCTACACCTTC.

This chain links TRBV6-4 with TRBJ2-1; D is perhaps TRBD2 (6 bases). CDR1 and CDR2 from the germline V gene are MRHNA and SNTAGT. V lost 4 bases and J lost 6, with 16 bases in between. This CDR3 spans 15 amino acids. The CDR3 nucleotides read TGTGCCAGCAGTGTATCGGGAGCGCGGATCAATGAGCAGTTCTTC. Amino acids: CASSVSGARINEQFF.

The chain links TRBV28 to TRBJ1-3; 7 bases match TRBD1. CDR3 length equals 15 residues. The V segment lost 4 bases and the J segment 3 bases; nucleotides outside the gene matches: 6. Germline CDR1 is MDHEN and CDR2 is SYDVKM. Here the CDR3 reads CASSSPTGYGNTIYF. DNA for the CDR3: TGTGCCAGCAGTTCCCCGACAGGGTATGGAAACACCATATATTTT.

This chain uses TRBV6-5 with TRBJ1-3, with 8 bases identical to TRBD1. This CDR3 comprises 14 residues. From germline, CDR1 is MNHEY and CDR2 SVGAGI. Germline trimming cut 10 bases from V and 2 bases from J; bases unmatched to any gene: 7. The DNA of the CDR3 is TGTGCCACTCTGACAGGGGCCCCTGGAAACACCATATATTTT. It specifies CATLTGAPGNTIYF.

Here the CDR3 DNA reads TGCGCCAGCACGAACCGGGACAGGGACAATGAGCAGTTCTTC. Encoded protein: CASTNRDRDNEQFF. The chain links TRBV23-1 to TRBJ2-1; TRBD1 matches 9 bases. TRBV23-1 is an ORF for which the function is uncertain. The CDR3 spans 14 residues. The J segment lost 5 bases and the V segment lost 7 bases, leaving 6 bases of the junction unmatched.

The table lists this clone with a few counts. The gene calls are TRBV28 and TRBJ1-2; TRBD1 is a possible D gene (6 bases). The CDR3 contains 16 residues. V was trimmed by 3 bases and J by 0 bases, leaving 14 bases between them. CDR1 MDHEN and CDR2 SYDVKM come from the germline V gene. In nucleotides, the CDR3 is TGTGCCAGCAGTTTCGCAGGGGCTCTAGCTAACTATGGCTACACCTTC. Translating gives CASSFAGALANYGYTF.

V is TRBV11-3 and J is TRBJ2-2; 10 positions match TRBD2. This CDR3 spans 17 amino acids. The J segment lost 7 bases and the V segment lost 3 bases, leaving 11 bases of the junction unmatched. Germline CDR1 reads SGHNT; CDR2 reads YENEEA. CDR3 in amino acids: CASSFFSSGSHSGELFF. In DNA form, the CDR3 reads TGTGCCAGCAGCTTCTTTTCTAGCGGGAGTCATAGCGGGGAGCTGTTTTTT. The full variable domain, with the rest looked up from reference TRBV11-3 and TRBJ2-2, is EAGVVQSPRYKIIEKKQPVAFWCNPISGHNTLYWYLQNLGQGPELLIRYENEEAVDDSQLPKDRFSAERLKGVDSTLKIQPAELGDSAVYLCASSFFSSGSHSGELFFGEGSRLTVL.

V gene TRBV6-5 combines with J gene TRBJ1-5, with TRBD1 as a possible D gene (5 bases). The CDR3 spans 15 residues. The V and J ends lost 8 bases and 0 bases respectively, with 14 bases between them. Germline values: CDR1 MNHEY, CDR2 SVGAGI. This CDR3 is CASFVGVYSNQPQHF. CDR3 bases: TGTGCCAGCTTTGTAGGGGTCTATAGCAATCAGCCCCAGCATTTT.

The gene calls are TRBV7-2 and TRBJ1-5, with 9 bases fitting TRBD1. From germline, CDR1 is SGHTA and CDR2 FQGNSA. After removal of 5 bases from V and 2 bases from J, the junction contained 7 bases not matched to a gene. The CDR3 has 16 amino acids. The CDR3 DNA reads TGTGCCAGCAGCCTCACATGGACAGGGGGCAATCAGCCCCAGCATTTT. The encoded protein is CASSLTWTGGNQPQHF. The whole variable domain, remainder taken from reference TRBV7-2 and TRBJ1-5, is GAGVSQSPSNKVTEKGKDVELRCDPISGHTALYWYRQSLGQGLEFLIYFQGNSAPDKSGLPSDRFSAERTGGSVSTLTIQRTQQEDSAVYLCASSLTWTGGNQPQHFGDGTRLSIL.

V and J are TRBV6-6 and TRBJ2-1; 13 nucleotides align to TRBD2. V lost 5 bases, J lost 7 bases, and 14 bases stayed unmatched. CDR1 and CDR2 from the germline V gene are MNHNY and SVGAGI (reference sequence). The CDR3 totals 18 residues. CDR3 bases: TGTGCCAGCAGTCGATCGGCCTTACTAGCGGGGGGGCCAAATGAGCAGTTCTTC. Amino acid sequence: CASSRSALLAGGPNEQFF.

The V call is TRBV3-1 (or the pseudogene TRBV3-2), the J call TRBJ2-1; a weak D match, TRBD1 (6 bases). CDR1 is LGHDT and CDR2 is YNNKEL in the germline V gene (reference sequence). The CDR3 has 14 residues. Trimming took off 5 bases at V and 6 bases at J, with 14 bases between the two ends. The CDR3 loop reads CASSRDINFNEQFF. The CDR3 DNA reads TGTGCCAGCAGCAGGGACATTAACTTCAATGAGCAGTTCTTC.